This T cell receptor (beta chain) was found in a study of human T cells and chemical hapten exposure. General study results and limits: After DPC sensitization, TCRs above 1 in 1000 frequency showed no change.

As to this clonotype: What it binds is not known.

Time point: pre-sensitization, week 0. Treatment denoted: therapeutic diphenylcyclopropenone sensitization with weekly scalp DPC. V was trimmed by 1 base and J by 4 bases, leaving 11 bases between them. The CDR3 runs to 15 residues. One entry per CDR3 protein, called by TCRdb with MiXCR from the RACE reads. The repertoire has about 380,000 distinct CDR3 sequences, approximately 5.1% of them found once; the top ten carry 2.5% to 3%. The chain uses TRBV12-3 or TRBV12-4 and TRBJ1-5; perhaps TRBD1 as D (5 bases). Source: whole blood, taken in connection with sensitization to the hapten diphenylcyclopropenone (DPC). This receptor was taken from a woman in her forties or fifties with alopecia areata. Some clones in this sample may be carry-over from other donors' samples. CDR3 nucleotides: TGTGCCAGCAGTTTAGTGGGGGTTCCGAATCAGCCCCAGCATTTT. It is translated as CASSLVGVPNQPQHF.